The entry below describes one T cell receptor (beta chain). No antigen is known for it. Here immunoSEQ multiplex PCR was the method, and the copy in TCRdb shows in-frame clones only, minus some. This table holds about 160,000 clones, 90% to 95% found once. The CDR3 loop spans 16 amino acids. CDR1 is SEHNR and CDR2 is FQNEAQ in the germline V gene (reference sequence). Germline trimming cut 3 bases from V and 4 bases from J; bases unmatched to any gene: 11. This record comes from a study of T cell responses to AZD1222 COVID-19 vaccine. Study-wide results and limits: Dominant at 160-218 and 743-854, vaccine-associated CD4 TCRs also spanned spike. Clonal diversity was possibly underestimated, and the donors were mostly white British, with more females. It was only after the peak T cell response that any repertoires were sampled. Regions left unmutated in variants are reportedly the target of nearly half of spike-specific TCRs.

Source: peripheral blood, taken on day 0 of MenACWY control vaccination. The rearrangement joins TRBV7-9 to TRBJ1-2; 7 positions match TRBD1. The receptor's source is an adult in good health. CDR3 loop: CASSFDPTRGSYGYTF. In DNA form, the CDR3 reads TGTGCCAGCAGCTTTGACCCTACCAGGGGGAGCTATGGCTACACCTTC. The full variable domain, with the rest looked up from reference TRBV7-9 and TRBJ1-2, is DTGVSQNPRHKITKRGQNVTFRCDPISEHNRLYWYRQTLGQGPEFLTYFQNEAQLEKSRLLSDRFSAERPKGSFSTLEIQRTEQGDSAMYLCASSFDPTRGSYGYTFGSGTRLTVV.